Reported below is one T cell receptor beta chain. The target antigen is unknown. The data stem from a study of OX40 agonist ivuxolimab in advanced cancers. Notes on the study in general: Researchers did not establish what antigens the expanded peripheral T cells target. On average, CD8+ T cells had more expanded clones than CD4+. There was clonal expansion of CD4+ and CD8+ blood T cells by week 6 at 0.1 to 3.0 mg/kg. Clonal expansion in partial responders at 0.1-3.0 mg/kg ranked among the lowest.

The repertoire was sequenced with immunoSEQ multiplex PCR; TCRdb's copy has only in-frame clones and lacks some. The sample lists roughly 71,000 clones, about 87% seen once, with around 0.97% in the top ten. The CDR3 has 16 amino acids. Germline V gene lookup returns CDR1 LGHNA and CDR2 YSLEER. V was pared by 4 bases and J by 7 bases, with 20 bases between. The sequence was collected from an adult with an advanced solid tumor such as melanoma, head and neck, liver or kidney cancer. The gene calls are TRBV4-3 and TRBJ1-5; the D gene is possibly TRBD1 (6 bases). The specimen comprised CD4+ or CD8+ T cells sorted from blood, sampled in a trial of the OX40 agonist ivuxolimab. The CDR3, as DNA: TGCGCCAGCAGCCTCCACTACTCACAGGGTTCCCAGCCCCAGCATTTT. It yields the protein CASSLHYSQGSQPQHF.